This entry describes one TCR beta chain. Its antigen is undetermined. The record originates from a study of shared clonotypes between healthy human individuals. Study results and caveats: Sharing across four donors was highest in naive CD4 (roughly 5%) and lowest in memory CD8 (about 0.4%).

Germline CDR1 reads SGHRS; CDR2 reads YFSETQ. V lost 4 bases and J 5 bases, leaving 15 bases between the germline ends. This CDR3 is 14 amino acids long. Per the study methods: With immunoSEQ giving junction-only sequences and no quality scores, filtering differed. Here immunoSEQ multiplex PCR was the method, and the copy in TCRdb shows in-frame clones only, minus some. D and trimming were read from the DNA, whereas the V and J calls and clone size are those reported in that table. Among 2 million to 2.5 million clones listed, approximately 93% were seen once. The source is a man younger than 30 in good health. Some clones in this sample may be carry-over from other donors' samples. Specimen: naive CD4+ T cells from PBMCs. Indicated subset: CD45RA+ positively selected. V gene TRBV5-1 combines with J gene TRBJ2-5, with D perhaps TRBD2 (7 bases). CDR3 bases: TGCGCCAGCAGCGGGGGCGGGAGTGTGGAGACCCAGTACTTC. This sequence encodes CASSGGGSVETQYF.